The rows below give T cell receptor beta chains drawn from one sample of a study of cytomegalovirus exposure and HLA in healthy donors. Sequencing used immunoSEQ multiplex PCR; TCRdb keeps in-frame clones, though not all of them. The table shows 75,000 to 100,000 clones, with 50% to 80% occurring only once. The sample consisted of PBMCs. The source of these receptors is a man aged 60-69 years in good health and CMV-seronegative. Each CDR3 is given with its conserved first and last residue. Fields, in order: clone size, V gene, J gene, D gene, CDR3 protein, CDR3 DNA. D genes are given only for firm matches. Rows may omit the clone size; those that give it use once, few, many or a size class.

>-|TRBV10-3|TRBJ2-1|TRBD1
CAISKTGTGAGNEQFF
TGTGCCATCAGTAAAACCGGGACAGGGGCAGGAAATGAGCAGTTCTTC
>few|TRBV28|TRBJ1-6|TRBD1
CASVGQGNYNSPLHF
TGTGCCAGCGTGGGACAGGGAAATTATAATTCACCCCTCCACTTT
>-|TRBV27|TRBJ2-1|TRBD2
CASSRAGGPNEQFF
TGTGCCAGTTCTAGAGCGGGGGGGCCAAATGAGCAGTTCTTC
>-|TRBV5-1|TRBJ2-5|TRBD2
CASTPGLAGLQETQYF
TGCGCCAGCACACCGGGACTAGCGGGATTACAAGAGACCCAGTACTTC
>-|TRBV11-2|TRBJ2-7|TRBD1
CASSPRVGTGGEQYF
TGTGCCAGCAGCCCTCGCGTCGGGACAGGAGGCGAGCAGTACTTC
>-|TRBV27|TRBJ1-1|TRBD1
CASSLRGTGGTEAFF
TGTGCCAGCAGTTTAAGAGGGACAGGGGGCACTGAAGCTTTCTTT
>-|TRBV28|TRBJ2-3|-
CASRQRQIFTDTQYF
TGTGCCAGCAGACAGAGACAGATTTTCACAGATACGCAGTATTTT
>-|TRBV6-5|TRBJ1-4|-
CASSYSGGPNEKLFF
TGTGCCAGCAGTTACTCGGGGGGTCCTAATGAAAAACTGTTTTTT
>-|TRBV7-3|TRBJ2-7|-
CASSLSSVKFSEQYF
TGTGCCAGCAGCTTAAGTTCAGTCAAATTCAGCGAGCAGTACTTC
>-|TRBV6-5|TRBJ1-2|-
CASSYSSVVSYTF
TGTGCCAGCAGTTACTCGAGTGTAGTAAGCTACACCTTC
>-|TRBV7-2|TRBJ1-5|-
CASSLGIYSNQPQHF
TGTGCCAGCAGCTTAGGCATCTATAGCAATCAGCCCCAGCATTTT
>few|TRBV11-3|TRBJ2-3|-
CASSHTDTQYF
TGTGCCAGCAGCCACACAGATACGCAGTATTTT
>-|TRBV5-1|TRBJ2-2|-
CASSLTAGLSGTGELFF
TGCGCCAGCAGCTTGACGGCGGGTCTATCGGGTACCGGGGAGCTGTTTTTT
>-|TRBV7-3|TRBJ1-5|-
CASSSGWNQPQHF
TGTGCCAGCAGCTCAGGGTGGAATCAGCCCCAGCATTTT
>-|TRBV6-5|TRBJ2-3|-
CASSQGYTDTQYF
TGTGCCTCATCACAGGGATACACAGATACGCAGTATTTT
>few|TRBV6-5|TRBJ1-1|-
CASSLGGENTEAFF
TGTGCCAGCAGCCTCGGTGGTGAGAACACTGAAGCTTTCTTT
>-|TRBV11-3|TRBJ2-3|TRBD2
CASSLVSGATDTQYF
TGTGCCAGCAGCTTAGTTAGCGGGGCCACAGATACGCAGTATTTT
>-|TRBV7-9|TRBJ2-7|TRBD2
CASSSLGGSSDEQYF
TGTGCCAGCAGCTCCCTTGGCGGGAGTAGCGACGAGCAGTACTTC
>-|TRBV7-2|TRBJ2-7|-
CASSFTGQSYEQYF
TGTGCCAGCAGCTTCACGGGACAATCCTACGAGCAGTACTTC
>-|TRBV10-3|TRBJ2-3|-
CASRPGGDTQYF
TGTGCCTCCCGGCCAGGAGGCGATACGCAGTATTTT
>-|TRBV29-1|TRBJ1-1|-
CSVEPQSTEAFF
TGCAGCGTTGAACCGCAGTCGACTGAAGCTTTCTTT
>few|TRBV4-1|TRBJ1-6|TRBD1
CASSYDRDIPPLHF
TGCGCCAGCAGTTACGACAGGGACATTCCACCCCTCCACTTT
>-|TRBV28|TRBJ2-1|-
CASSTGAYNEQFF
TGTGCCAGCAGCACCGGAGCCTACAATGAGCAGTTCTTC
>-|TRBV7-7|TRBJ1-4|-
CAGPQRVEKLFF
TGTGCTGGGCCCCAGAGGGTGGAAAAACTGTTTTTT
>-|TRBV7-8|TRBJ1-5|-
CASSFGGNQPQHF
TGTGCCAGCAGCTTTGGGGGGAATCAGCCCCAGCATTTT
>-|TRBV10-3|TRBJ1-2|-
CAITTGTNYGYTF
TGTGCCATCACCACAGGGACTAACTATGGCTACACCTTC
>-|TRBV19|TRBJ1-1|-
CASNFQGPMNTEAFF
TGTGCCAGTAACTTTCAGGGGCCCATGAACACTGAAGCTTTCTTT
>-|TRBV6-7|TRBJ2-5|TRBD2
CASSFPNFLAGDQETQYF
TGTGCCAGCAGTTTCCCTAACTTTCTAGCGGGAGACCAAGAGACCCAGTACTTC
>once|TRBV7-2|TRBJ1-5|-
CASSLHSNQPQHF
TGTGCCAGCAGCTTACATAGCAATCAGCCCCAGCATTTT
>-|TRBV5-1|TRBJ1-1|-
CASSHDSLPNTEAFF
TGCGCCAGCAGCCATGACTCTCTTCCGAACACTGAAGCTTTCTTT
>-|TRBV27|TRBJ1-1|TRBD1
CASSLEGTGRLEAFF
TGTGCCAGCAGTTTAGAGGGGACAGGGAGGTTAGAGGCTTTCTTT
>-|TRBV27|TRBJ2-5|-
CASRSAGTLLMETQYF
TGTGCCAGCAGGAGCGCCGGGACTCTCCTCATGGAGACCCAGTACTTC
>-|TRBV19|TRBJ2-1|TRBD2
CASSLQAGGIYNEQFF
TGTGCCAGTAGTCTCCAAGCGGGGGGGATTTACAATGAGCAGTTCTTC
>-|TRBV10-3|TRBJ2-7|TRBD1
CAISETEDRAAYEQYF
TGTGCCATCAGTGAAACAGAAGACAGGGCGGCCTACGAGCAGTACTTC
>-|TRBV27|TRBJ2-1|TRBD2
CASSLDGTSGGYNEQFF
TGTGCCAGCAGTCTAGACGGGACTAGCGGGGGTTACAATGAGCAGTTCTTC
>-|TRBV19|TRBJ2-7|TRBD1
CASSTTGGTYEQYF
TGTGCCAGTAGTACGACAGGGGGAACCTACGAGCAGTACTTC
>-|TRBV28|TRBJ1-1|-
CASSPEADRTEAFF
TGTGCCAGCAGTCCAGAGGCCGACAGGACTGAAGCTTTCTTT
>-|TRBV29-1|TRBJ2-7|TRBD1
CSVGDSFSYEQYF
TGCAGCGTTGGGGACAGTTTCTCCTACGAGCAGTACTTC
>-|TRBV5-4|TRBJ1-1|-
CASSPGMGYRVAFF
TGTGCCAGCAGCCCCGGGATGGGGTACAGGGTAGCTTTCTTT